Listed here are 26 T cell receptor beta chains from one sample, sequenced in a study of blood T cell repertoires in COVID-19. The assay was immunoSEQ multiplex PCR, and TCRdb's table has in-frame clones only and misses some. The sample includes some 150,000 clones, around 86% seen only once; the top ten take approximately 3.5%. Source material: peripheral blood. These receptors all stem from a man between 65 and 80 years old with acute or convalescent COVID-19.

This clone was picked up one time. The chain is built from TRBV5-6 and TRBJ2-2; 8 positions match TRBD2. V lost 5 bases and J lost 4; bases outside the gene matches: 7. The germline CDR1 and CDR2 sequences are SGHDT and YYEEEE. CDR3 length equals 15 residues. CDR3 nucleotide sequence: TGTGCCAGCAGTCCTCAGGCGGGGGGCACCGGGGAGCTGTTTTTT. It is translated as CASSPQAGGTGELFF.

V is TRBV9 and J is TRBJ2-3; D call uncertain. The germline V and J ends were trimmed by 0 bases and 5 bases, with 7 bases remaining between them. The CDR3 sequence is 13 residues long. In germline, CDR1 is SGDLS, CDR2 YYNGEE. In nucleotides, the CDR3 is TGTGCCAGCAGCGTAGGTCCCGGAGATACGCAGTATTTT. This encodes CASSVGPGDTQYF.

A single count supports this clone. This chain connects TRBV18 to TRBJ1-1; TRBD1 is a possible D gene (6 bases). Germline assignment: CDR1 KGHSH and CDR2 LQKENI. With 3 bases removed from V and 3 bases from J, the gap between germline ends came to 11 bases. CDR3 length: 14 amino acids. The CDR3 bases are TGTGCCAGCTCACCTCAACCAGGGGACACTGAAGCTTTCTTT. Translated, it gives CASSPQPGDTEAFF.

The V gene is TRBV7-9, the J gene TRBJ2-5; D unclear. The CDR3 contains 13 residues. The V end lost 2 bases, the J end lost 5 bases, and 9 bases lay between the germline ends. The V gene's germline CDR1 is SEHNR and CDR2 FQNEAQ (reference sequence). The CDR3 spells CASSLNQAETQYF. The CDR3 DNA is TGTGCCAGCAGCTTAAATCAGGCTGAGACCCAGTACTTC.

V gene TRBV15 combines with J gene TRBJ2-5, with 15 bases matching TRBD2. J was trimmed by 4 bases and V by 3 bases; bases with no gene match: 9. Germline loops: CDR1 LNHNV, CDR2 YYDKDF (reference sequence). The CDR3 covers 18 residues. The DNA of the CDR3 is TGTGCCACCAGCAGGGACAGCGGACTAGCGGGAGGGGCAGAGACCCAGTACTTC. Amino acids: CATSRDSGLAGGAETQYF.

DNA for the CDR3: TGTGCCAGCAGTGAAAATAGTCCCGGCTCTGGAAACACCATATATTTT. Translated: CASSENSPGSGNTIYF. The V call is TRBV25-1, the J call TRBJ1-3; D not resolved. CDR1 and CDR2 from the germline V gene are MGHDK and SYGVNS. This CDR3 spans 16 amino acids. V lost 2 bases and J lost 0, with 11 bases in between.

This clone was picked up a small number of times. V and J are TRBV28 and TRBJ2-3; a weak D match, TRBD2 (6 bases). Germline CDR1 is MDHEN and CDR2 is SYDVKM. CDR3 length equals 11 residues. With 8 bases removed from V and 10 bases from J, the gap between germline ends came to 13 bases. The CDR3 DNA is TGTGCCAGCTCCGGTAGGGAGGCGCAGTATTTT. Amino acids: CASSGREAQYF. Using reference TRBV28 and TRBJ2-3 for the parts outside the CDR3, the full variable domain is DVKVTQSSRYLVKRTGEKVFLECVQDMDHENMFWYRQDPGLGLRLIYFSYDVKMKEKGDIPEGYSVSREKKERFSLILESASTNQTSMYLCASSGREAQYFGPGTRLTVL.

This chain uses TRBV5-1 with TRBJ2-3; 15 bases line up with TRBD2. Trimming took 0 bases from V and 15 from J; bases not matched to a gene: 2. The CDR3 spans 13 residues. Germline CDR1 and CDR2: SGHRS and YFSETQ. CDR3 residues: CASSLGGLAGGYF. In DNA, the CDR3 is TGCGCCAGCAGCTTGGGGGGACTAGCGGGAGGATATTTT.

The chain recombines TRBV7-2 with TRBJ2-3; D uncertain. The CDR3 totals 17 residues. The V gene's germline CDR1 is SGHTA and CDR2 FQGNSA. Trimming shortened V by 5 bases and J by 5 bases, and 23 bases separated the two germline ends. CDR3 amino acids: CASSHFRWAEGRDTQYF. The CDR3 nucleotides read TGTGCCAGCAGCCATTTTCGATGGGCTGAAGGAAGAGATACGCAGTATTTT. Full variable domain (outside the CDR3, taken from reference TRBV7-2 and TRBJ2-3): GAGVSQSPSNKVTEKGKDVELRCDPISGHTALYWYRQSLGQGLEFLIYFQGNSAPDKSGLPSDRFSAERTGGSVSTLTIQRTQQEDSAVYLCASSHFRWAEGRDTQYFGPGTRLTVL.

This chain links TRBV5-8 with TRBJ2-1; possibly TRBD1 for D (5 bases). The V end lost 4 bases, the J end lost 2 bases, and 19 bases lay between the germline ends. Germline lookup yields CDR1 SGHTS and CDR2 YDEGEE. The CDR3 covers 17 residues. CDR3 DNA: TGTGCCAGCAGCATGTACTATAGGACAACAGCCTACAATGAGCAGTTCTTC. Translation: CASSMYYRTTAYNEQFF.

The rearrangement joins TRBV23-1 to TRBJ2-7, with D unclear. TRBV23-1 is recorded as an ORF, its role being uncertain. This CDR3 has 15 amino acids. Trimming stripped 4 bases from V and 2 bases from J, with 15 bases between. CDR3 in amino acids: CASSRVGRCPYEQYF. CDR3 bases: TGCGCCAGCAGTCGAGTGGGCAGGTGCCCCTACGAGCAGTACTTC.

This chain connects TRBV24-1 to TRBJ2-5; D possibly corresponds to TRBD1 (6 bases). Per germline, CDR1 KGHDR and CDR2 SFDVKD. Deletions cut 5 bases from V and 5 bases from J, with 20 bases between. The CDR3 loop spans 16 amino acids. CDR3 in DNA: TGTGCCACCAGTGCTGAACAGGGATCTTTTTTGGAGACCCAGTACTTC. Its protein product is CATSAEQGSFLETQYF.

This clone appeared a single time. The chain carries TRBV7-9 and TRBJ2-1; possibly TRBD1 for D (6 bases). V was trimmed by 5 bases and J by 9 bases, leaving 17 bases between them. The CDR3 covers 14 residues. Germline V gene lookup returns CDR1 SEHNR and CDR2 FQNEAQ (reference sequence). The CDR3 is CASSHTGGGGEQFF. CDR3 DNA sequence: TGTGCCAGCAGCCACACCGGTGGGGGCGGTGAGCAGTTCTTC.

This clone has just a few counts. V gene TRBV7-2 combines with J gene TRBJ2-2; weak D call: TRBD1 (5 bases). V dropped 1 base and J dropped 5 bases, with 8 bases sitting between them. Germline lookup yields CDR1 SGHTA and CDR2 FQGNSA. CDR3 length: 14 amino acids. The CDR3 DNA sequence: TGTGCCAGCAGCTTAGGGCAGGGAACCGGGGAGCTGTTTTTT. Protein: CASSLGQGTGELFF.

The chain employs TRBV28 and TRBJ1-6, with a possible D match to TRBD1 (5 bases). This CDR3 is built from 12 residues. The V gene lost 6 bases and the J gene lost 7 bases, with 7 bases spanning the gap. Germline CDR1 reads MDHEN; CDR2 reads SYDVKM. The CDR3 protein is CASRGPNSPLHF. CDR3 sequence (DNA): TGTGCCAGCAGGGGGCCAAATTCACCCCTCCACTTT. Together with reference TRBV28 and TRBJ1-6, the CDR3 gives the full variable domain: DVKVTQSSRYLVKRTGEKVFLECVQDMDHENMFWYRQDPGLGLRLIYFSYDVKMKEKGDIPEGYSVSREKKERFSLILESASTNQTSMYLCASRGPNSPLHFGNGTRLTVT.

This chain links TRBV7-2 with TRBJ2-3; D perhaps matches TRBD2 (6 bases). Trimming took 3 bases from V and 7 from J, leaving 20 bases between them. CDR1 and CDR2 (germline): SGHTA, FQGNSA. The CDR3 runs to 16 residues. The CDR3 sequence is CASSLWGGRVQNTQYF. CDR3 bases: TGTGCCAGCAGCTTGTGGGGAGGCAGGGTACAGAATACGCAGTATTTT. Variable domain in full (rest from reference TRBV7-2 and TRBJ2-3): GAGVSQSPSNKVTEKGKDVELRCDPISGHTALYWYRQSLGQGLEFLIYFQGNSAPDKSGLPSDRFSAERTGGSVSTLTIQRTQQEDSAVYLCASSLWGGRVQNTQYFGPGTRLTVL.

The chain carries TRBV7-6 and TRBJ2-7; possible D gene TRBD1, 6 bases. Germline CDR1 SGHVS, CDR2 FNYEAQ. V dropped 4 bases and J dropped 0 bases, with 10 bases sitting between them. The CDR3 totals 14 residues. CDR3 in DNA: TGTGCCAGCAGCTCCCAGGACAGCTCCTACGAGCAGTACTTC. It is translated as CASSSQDSSYEQYF.

CDR3 protein: CASSPRQGLNTGELFF. CDR3 sequence (DNA): TGTGCCAGCAGTCCCAGACAGGGGCTGAACACCGGGGAGCTGTTTTTT. The chain has TRBV27 and TRBJ2-2; 8 positions agree with TRBD1. V lost 5 bases, J lost 1 base, and 6 bases stayed unmatched. CDR1 is MNHEY and CDR2 is SMNVEV in the germline V gene (reference sequence). The CDR3 runs 16 residues.

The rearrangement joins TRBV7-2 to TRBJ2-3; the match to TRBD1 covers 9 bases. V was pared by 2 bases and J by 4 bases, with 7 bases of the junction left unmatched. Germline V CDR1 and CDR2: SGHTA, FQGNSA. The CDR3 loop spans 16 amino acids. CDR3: CASSLTGTGRSDTQYF. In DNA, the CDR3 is TGTGCCAGCAGCTTAACCGGGACAGGGAGATCAGATACGCAGTATTTT. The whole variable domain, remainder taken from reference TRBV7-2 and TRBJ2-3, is GAGVSQSPSNKVTEKGKDVELRCDPISGHTALYWYRQSLGQGLEFLIYFQGNSAPDKSGLPSDRFSAERTGGSVSTLTIQRTQQEDSAVYLCASSLTGTGRSDTQYFGPGTRLTVL.

As DNA, the CDR3 is TGTGCCAGCGCGGACGGGACAGTCCAAGAGACCCAGTACTTC. This codes for CASADGTVQETQYF. The V gene is TRBV13, the J gene TRBJ2-5; 7 bases are shared with TRBD1. V dropped 8 bases and J dropped 1; count of bases not matched to a gene: 7. The CDR3 has 14 amino acids. Germline values: CDR1 PRHDT, CDR2 FYEKMQ (reference sequence).

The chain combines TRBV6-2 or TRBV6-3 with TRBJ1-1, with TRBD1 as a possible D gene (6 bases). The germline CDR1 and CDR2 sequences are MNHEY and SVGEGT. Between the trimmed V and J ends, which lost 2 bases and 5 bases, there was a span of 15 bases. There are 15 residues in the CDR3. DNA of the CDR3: TGTGCCAGCAGTTACCCCACAGGGTACTGGACTGAAGCTTTCTTT. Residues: CASSYPTGYWTEAFF.

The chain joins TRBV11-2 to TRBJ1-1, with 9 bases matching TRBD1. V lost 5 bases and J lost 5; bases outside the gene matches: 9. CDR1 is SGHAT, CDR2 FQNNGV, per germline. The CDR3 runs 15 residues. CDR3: CASSTLTGGGTEAFF. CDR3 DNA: TGTGCCAGCAGCACCTTGACAGGGGGAGGGACTGAAGCTTTCTTT.

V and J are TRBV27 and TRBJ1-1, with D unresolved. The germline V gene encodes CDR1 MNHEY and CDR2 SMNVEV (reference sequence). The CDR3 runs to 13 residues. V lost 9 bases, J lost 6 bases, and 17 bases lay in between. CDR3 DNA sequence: TGTGCCAGTTGTTGCGGAGGAATTGCTGAAGCTTTCTTT. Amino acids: CASCCGGIAEAFF.

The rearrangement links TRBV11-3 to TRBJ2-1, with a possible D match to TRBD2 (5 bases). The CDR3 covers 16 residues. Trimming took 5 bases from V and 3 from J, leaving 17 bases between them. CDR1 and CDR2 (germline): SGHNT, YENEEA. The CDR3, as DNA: TGTGCCAGCAGCCCCCAAGGCGGAGGCGGCTACAATGAGCAGTTCTTC. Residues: CASSPQGGGGYNEQFF.

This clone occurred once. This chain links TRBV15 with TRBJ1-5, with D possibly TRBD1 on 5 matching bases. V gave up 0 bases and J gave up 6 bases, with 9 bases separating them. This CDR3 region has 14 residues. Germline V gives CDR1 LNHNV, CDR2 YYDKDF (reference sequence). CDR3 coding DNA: TGTGCCACCAGCAGAGAACGGGGGATTCAGCCCCAGCATTTT. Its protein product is CATSRERGIQPQHF.

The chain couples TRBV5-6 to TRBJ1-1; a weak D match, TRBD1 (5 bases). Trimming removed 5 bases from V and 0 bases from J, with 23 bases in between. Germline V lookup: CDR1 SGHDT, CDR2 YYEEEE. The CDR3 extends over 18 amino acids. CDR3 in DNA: TGTGCCAGCAGTAATCCTTTTTGGGGCACAGTGATGAACACTGAAGCTTTCTTT. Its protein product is CASSNPFWGTVMNTEAFF.